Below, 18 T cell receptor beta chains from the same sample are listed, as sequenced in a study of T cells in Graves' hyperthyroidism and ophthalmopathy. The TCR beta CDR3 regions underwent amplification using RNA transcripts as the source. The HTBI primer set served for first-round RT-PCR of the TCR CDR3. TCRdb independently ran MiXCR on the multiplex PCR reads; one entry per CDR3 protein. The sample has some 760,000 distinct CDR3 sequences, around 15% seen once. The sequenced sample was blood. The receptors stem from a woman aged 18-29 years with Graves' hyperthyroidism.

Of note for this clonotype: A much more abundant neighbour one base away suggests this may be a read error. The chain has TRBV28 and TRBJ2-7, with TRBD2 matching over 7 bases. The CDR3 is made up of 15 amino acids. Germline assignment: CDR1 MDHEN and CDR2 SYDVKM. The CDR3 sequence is CASSSLGTTNYGQYF. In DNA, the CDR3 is TGTGCCAGCAGCTCACTGGGGACTACCAACTACGGGCAGTACTTC. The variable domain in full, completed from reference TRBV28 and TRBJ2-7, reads DVKVTQSSRYLVKRTGEKVFLECVQDMDHENMFWYRQDPGLGLRLIYFSYDVKMKEKGDIPEGYSVSREKKERFSLILESASTNQTSMYLCASSSLGTTNYGQYFGPGTRLTVT.

The CDR3 here is CASSWGATITGELFF. The CDR3 DNA reads TGTGCCAGCAGCTGGGGAGCAACCATCACCGGGGAGCTGTTTTTT. The chain recombines TRBV11-2 with TRBJ2-2; perhaps TRBD2 as D (5 bases). This CDR3 spans 15 amino acids. V lost 4 bases, J lost 4 bases, and 13 bases lay in between. Germline CDR1 SGHAT, CDR2 FQNNGV.

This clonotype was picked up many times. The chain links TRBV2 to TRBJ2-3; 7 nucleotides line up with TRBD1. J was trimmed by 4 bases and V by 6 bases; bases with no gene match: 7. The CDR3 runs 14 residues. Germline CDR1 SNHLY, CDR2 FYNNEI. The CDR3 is CASRRQGVPDTQYF. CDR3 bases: TGTGCCAGCAGACGGCAGGGGGTACCAGATACGCAGTATTTT.

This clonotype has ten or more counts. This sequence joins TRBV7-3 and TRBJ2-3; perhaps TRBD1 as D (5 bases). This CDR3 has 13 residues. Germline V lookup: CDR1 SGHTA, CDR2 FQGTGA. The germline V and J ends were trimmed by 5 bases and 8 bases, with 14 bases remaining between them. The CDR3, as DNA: TGTGCCAGCAGCCCCGCGAAGGGGCGTACGCAGTATTTT. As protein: CASSPAKGRTQYF.

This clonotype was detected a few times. This CDR3 reads CSVGGLGTEAFF. In DNA form, the CDR3 reads TGCAGCGTTGGGGGGCTCGGCACTGAAGCTTTCTTT. This sequence joins TRBV29-1 and TRBJ1-1; D perhaps matches TRBD1 (6 bases). Germline CDR1 is SQVTM and CDR2 is ANQGSEA. This CDR3 comprises 12 residues. Trimming cost V 4 bases and J 4 bases, with 10 bases left between them.

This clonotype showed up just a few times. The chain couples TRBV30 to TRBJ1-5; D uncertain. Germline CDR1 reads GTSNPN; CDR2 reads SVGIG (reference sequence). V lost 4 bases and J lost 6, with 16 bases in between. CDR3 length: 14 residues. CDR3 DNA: TGTGCCTGGAATAAGGGTATTCCTAGTCAGCCCCAGCATTTT. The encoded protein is CAWNKGIPSQPQHF.

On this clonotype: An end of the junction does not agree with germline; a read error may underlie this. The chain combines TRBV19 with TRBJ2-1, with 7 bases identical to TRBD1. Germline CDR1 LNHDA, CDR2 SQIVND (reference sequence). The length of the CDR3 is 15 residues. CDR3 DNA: TGTGCCAGTAGTATCCCGCCGACAGGGTACAGTGAGCAGTTCTTC. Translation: CASSIPPTGYSEQFF.

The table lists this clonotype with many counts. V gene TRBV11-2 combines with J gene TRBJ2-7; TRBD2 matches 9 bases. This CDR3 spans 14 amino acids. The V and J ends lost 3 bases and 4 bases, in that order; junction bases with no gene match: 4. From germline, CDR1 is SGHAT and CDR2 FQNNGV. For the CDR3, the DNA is TGTGCCAGCAGCTTGGGACTAGCCTCTTACGAGCAGTACTTC. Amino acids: CASSLGLASYEQYF.

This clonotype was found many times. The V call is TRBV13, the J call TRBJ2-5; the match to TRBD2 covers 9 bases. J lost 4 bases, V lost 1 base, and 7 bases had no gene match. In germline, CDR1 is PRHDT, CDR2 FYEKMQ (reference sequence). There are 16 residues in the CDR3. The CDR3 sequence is CASSLEGGRAPETQYF. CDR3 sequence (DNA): TGTGCCAGCAGCTTAGAGGGCGGGAGGGCCCCAGAGACCCAGTACTTC.

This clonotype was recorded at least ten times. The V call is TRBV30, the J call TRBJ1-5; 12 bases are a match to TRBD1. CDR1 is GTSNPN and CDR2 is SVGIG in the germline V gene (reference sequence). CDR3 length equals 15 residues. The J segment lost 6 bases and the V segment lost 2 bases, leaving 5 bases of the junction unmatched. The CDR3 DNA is TGTGCCTGGAGTCCCGGGACAGGGGGCGGTCAGCCCCAGCATTTT. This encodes CAWSPGTGGGQPQHF.

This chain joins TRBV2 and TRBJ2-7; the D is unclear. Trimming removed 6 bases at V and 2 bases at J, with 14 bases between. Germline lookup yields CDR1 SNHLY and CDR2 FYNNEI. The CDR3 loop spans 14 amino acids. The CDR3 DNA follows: TGTGCCAGCAGGGCAAGTGGGTCCGCCTACGAGCAGTACTTC. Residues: CASRASGSAYEQYF.

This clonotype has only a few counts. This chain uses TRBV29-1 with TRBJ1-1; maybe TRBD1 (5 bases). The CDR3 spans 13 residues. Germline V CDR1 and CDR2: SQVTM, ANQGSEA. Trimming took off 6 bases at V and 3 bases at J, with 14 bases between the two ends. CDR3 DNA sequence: TGCAGCGTGATCCCTCCAGGGCACACTGAAGCTTTCTTT. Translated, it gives CSVIPPGHTEAFF. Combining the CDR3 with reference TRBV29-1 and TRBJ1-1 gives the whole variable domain SAVISQKPSRDICQRGTSLTIQCQVDSQVTMMFWYRQQPGQSLTLIATANQGSEATYESGFVIDKFPISRPNLTFSTLTVSNMSPEDSSIYLCSVIPPGHTEAFFGQGTRLTVV.

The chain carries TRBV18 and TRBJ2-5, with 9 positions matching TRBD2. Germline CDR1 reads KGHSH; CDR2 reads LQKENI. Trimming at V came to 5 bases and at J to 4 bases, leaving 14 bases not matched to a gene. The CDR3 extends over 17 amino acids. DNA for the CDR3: TGTGCCAGCTCATCGGTAGCGGGAGTTAGGGACGGAGAGACCCAGTACTTC. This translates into CASSSVAGVRDGETQYF. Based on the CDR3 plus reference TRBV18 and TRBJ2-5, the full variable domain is NAGVMQNPRHLVRRRGQEARLRCSPMKGHSHVYWYRQLPEEGLKFMVYLQKENIIDESGMPKERFSAEFPKEGPSILRIQQVVRGDSAAYFCASSSVAGVRDGETQYFGPGTRLLVL.

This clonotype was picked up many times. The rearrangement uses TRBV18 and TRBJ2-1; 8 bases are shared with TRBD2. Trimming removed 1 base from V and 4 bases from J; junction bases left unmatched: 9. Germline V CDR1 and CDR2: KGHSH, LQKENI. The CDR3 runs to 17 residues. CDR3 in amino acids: CASSPRTGSGSYNEQFF. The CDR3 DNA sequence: TGTGCCAGCTCACCACGAACTGGGAGCGGGAGTTACAATGAGCAGTTCTTC.

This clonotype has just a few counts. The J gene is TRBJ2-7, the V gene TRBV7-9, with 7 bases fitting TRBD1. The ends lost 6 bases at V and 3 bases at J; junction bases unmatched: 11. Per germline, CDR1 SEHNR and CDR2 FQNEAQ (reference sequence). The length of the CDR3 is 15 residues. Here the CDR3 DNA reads TGTGCCAGCAGTTACTCGAGACAGGGCTTCTACGAGCAGTACTTC. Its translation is CASSYSRQGFYEQYF.

The CDR3 DNA sequence: TGCGCCAGTCCGCATTTCCGGGACAAAAACACCGGGGAGCTGTTTTTT. Protein: CASPHFRDKNTGELFF. V is TRBV10-1 and J is TRBJ2-2; maybe TRBD1 (6 bases). V was cut by 9 bases and J by 2 bases, with 19 bases left in between. Per germline, CDR1 WNHNN and CDR2 SYGVQD (reference sequence). The CDR3 is 16 residues long.

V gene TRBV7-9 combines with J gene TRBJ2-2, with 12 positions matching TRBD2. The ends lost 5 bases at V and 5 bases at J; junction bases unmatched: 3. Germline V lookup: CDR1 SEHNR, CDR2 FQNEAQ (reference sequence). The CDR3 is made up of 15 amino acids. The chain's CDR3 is CASSTTSGRTGELFF. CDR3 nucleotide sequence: TGTGCCAGCAGCACGACTAGCGGGAGAACCGGGGAGCTGTTTTTT.

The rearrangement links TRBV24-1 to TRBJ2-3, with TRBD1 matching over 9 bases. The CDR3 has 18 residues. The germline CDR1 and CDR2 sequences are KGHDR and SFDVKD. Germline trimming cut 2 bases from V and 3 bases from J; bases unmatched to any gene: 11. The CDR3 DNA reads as TGTGCCACCAGTGATTATGGGACAGGGAGACTAGCAACAGATACGCAGTATTTT. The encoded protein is CATSDYGTGRLATDTQYF.